Below, 30 T cell receptor beta chains from the same sample are listed, as sequenced in a study of shared clonotypes between healthy human individuals. The data were produced by immunoSEQ multiplex PCR, yet TCRdb's version contains in-frame clones alone and is incomplete. The table shows around 2.3 million clones, with 95% occurring only once. What was sequenced was naive CD4+ T cells sorted from blood. Noted subset: CD45RA+ positively selected. The source of these receptors is a man aged 18 to 29 in good health.

The V gene is TRBV28, the J gene TRBJ2-7; no clear D gene. Looked up from germline, CDR1 is MDHEN and CDR2 is SYDVKM. The CDR3 loop spans 13 amino acids. V was trimmed by 3 bases and J by 3 bases, leaving 9 bases between them. The CDR3 sequence is CASSLPSLYEQYF. Written as DNA, the CDR3 is TGTGCCAGCAGTTTGCCCAGCCTCTACGAGCAGTACTTC.

The gene calls are TRBV9 and TRBJ2-3; 7 bases line up with TRBD2. With 0 bases clipped from V and 1 base from J, the junction kept 2 bases outside the gene matches. This CDR3 is 15 amino acids long. The germline V gene has CDR1 SGDLS and CDR2 YYNGEE. This CDR3 reads CASSVGDYRTDTQYF. As DNA, the CDR3 is TGTGCCAGCAGCGTAGGGGACTACCGCACAGATACGCAGTATTTT.

This clone was counted once. The chain is built from TRBV7-9 and TRBJ2-7, with 9 bases that match TRBD1. The CDR3 sequence is 17 residues long. From germline, CDR1 is SEHNR and CDR2 FQNEAQ (reference sequence). The V gene end was trimmed by 0 bases and the J gene end by 0 bases; junction bases not matched to a gene: 6. DNA for the CDR3: TGTGCCAGCAGCTTAGCCCGAGACAGGGGGAGCTCCTACGAGCAGTACTTC. It specifies CASSLARDRGSSYEQYF.

The genes are TRBV28 and TRBJ1-4; D may be TRBD1 (6 bases). The length of the CDR3 is 13 residues. Germline V lookup: CDR1 MDHEN, CDR2 SYDVKM. The V end was cut by 3 bases, the J end by 14 bases, with 16 bases between. The CDR3 protein is CASSLSGVGGLFF. CDR3 bases: TGTGCCAGCAGTTTGTCAGGGGTAGGGGGGCTGTTTTTT. The variable domain in full, with the rest retrieved from reference TRBV28 and TRBJ1-4, is DVKVTQSSRYLVKRTGEKVFLECVQDMDHENMFWYRQDPGLGLRLIYFSYDVKMKEKGDIPEGYSVSREKKERFSLILESASTNQTSMYLCASSLSGVGGLFFGSGTQLSVL.

The genes are TRBV27 and TRBJ2-3; 9 nucleotides agree with TRBD2. This CDR3 has 14 residues. Losses at the gene ends were 5 bases for V and 6 bases for J; bases not matched to a gene: 6. Germline V CDR1 and CDR2: MNHEY, SMNVEV (reference sequence). CDR3 region: CASSGWAGGDTQYF. In nucleotides, the CDR3 is TGTGCCAGCAGTGGATGGGCGGGAGGGGATACGCAGTATTTT.

The CDR3 DNA sequence: TGCGCCAGCAGCCAGGGGGCAGGGGGCGCGGATGGCTACACCTTC. Translation gives CASSQGAGGADGYTF. The rearrangement links TRBV5-1 to TRBJ1-2; 8 positions agree with TRBD1. V trimming: 4 bases; J trimming: 6 bases; junction bases outside the gene matches: 11. CDR3 length: 15 amino acids. Per germline, CDR1 SGHRS and CDR2 YFSETQ.

The V gene is TRBV10-3, the J gene TRBJ2-7; D gene uncertain. The V and J ends lost 2 bases and 0 bases respectively, with 11 bases between them. Germline assignment: CDR1 ENHRY and CDR2 SYGVKD. The CDR3 length is 15 residues. The CDR3 nucleotides read TGTGCCATCAGTGAGAGAGGTGGCAGCTCCTACGAGCAGTACTTC. It is translated as CAISERGGSSYEQYF.

The rearrangement joins TRBV6-6 to TRBJ2-7; 7 positions agree with TRBD2. CDR1 MNHNY and CDR2 SVGAGI come from the germline V gene (reference sequence). The V segment lost 2 bases and the J segment 2 bases; nucleotides outside the gene matches: 3. This CDR3 has 14 residues. CDR3 in DNA: TGTGCCAGCAGTTACGCTAGCGGAACCTACGAGCAGTACTTC. Its protein product is CASSYASGTYEQYF.

The chain employs TRBV6-1 and TRBJ1-5; D may be TRBD1 (6 bases). The CDR3 is made up of 14 amino acids. In germline, CDR1 is MNHNS, CDR2 SASEGT. Trimming removed 6 bases at V and 2 bases at J, with 11 bases between. The CDR3 DNA follows: TGTGCCAGCAGGCTACAGGGTGGCAATCAGCCCCAGCATTTT. It encodes CASRLQGGNQPQHF.

This clone was seen only once. The V call is TRBV10-3, the J call TRBJ2-7, with 8 bases fitting TRBD1. The CDR3 is 14 residues long. Looked up from germline, CDR1 is ENHRY and CDR2 is SYGVKD. The ends lost 4 bases at V and 3 bases at J; junction bases unmatched: 5. CDR3 protein: CAISAGQGIYEQYF. DNA of the CDR3: TGTGCCATCAGTGCAGGACAGGGCATCTACGAGCAGTACTTC.

The chain employs TRBV28 and TRBJ1-3, with D hard to call. The germline V and J ends were trimmed by 8 bases and 8 bases, with 13 bases remaining between them. The CDR3 loop spans 12 amino acids. Germline-derived CDR1 and CDR2 are MDHEN and SYDVKM. The CDR3 is CASGKGAYTIYF. Written as DNA, the CDR3 is TGTGCCAGCGGAAAAGGTGCATACACCATATATTTT.

V usage is TRBV7-8 and J usage is TRBJ2-3; TRBD2 agrees at 9 bases. CDR3 length equals 14 residues. Germline V gene sequence: CDR1 SGHVS, CDR2 FQNEAQ. Trimming at V came to 6 bases and at J to 5 bases, leaving 6 bases not matched to a gene. The CDR3 DNA reads as TGTGCCAGCAGGCAGCGGGGGGTCTTAGATACGCAGTATTTT. Protein sequence: CASRQRGVLDTQYF. The entire variable domain, with the rest obtained from reference TRBV7-8 and TRBJ2-3, is as follows: GAGVSQSPRYKVAKRGQDVALRCDPISGHVSLFWYQQALGQGPEFLTYFQNEAQLDKSGLPSDRFFAERPEGSVSTLKIQRTQQEDSAVYLCASRQRGVLDTQYFGPGTRLTVL.

The J gene is TRBJ2-7, the V gene TRBV11-1; D unclear. The length of the CDR3 is 12 residues. Germline V gene lookup returns CDR1 SGHAT and CDR2 FQDESV (reference sequence). Trimming removed 4 bases from V and 0 bases from J, with 4 bases in between. CDR3 protein: CASSSSSYEQYF. DNA of the CDR3: TGTGCCAGCAGCTCCAGCTCCTACGAGCAGTACTTC.

V and J are TRBV5-7 and TRBJ2-2; 8 nucleotides agree with TRBD1. TRBV5-7 falls under the ORF class, with uncertain function. This CDR3 spans 16 amino acids. V was clipped by 0 bases and J by 1 base; unmatched bases: 2. Here the CDR3 DNA reads TGTGCCAGCAGCTTGGAGGGGACAGGGAACACCGGGGAGCTGTTTTTT. Amino acids: CASSLEGTGNTGELFF.

Turning to this clone: Other DNA sequences in the same sample also yield this CDR3. V usage is TRBV6-6 and J usage is TRBJ2-2; 9 bases align to TRBD1. V lost 6 bases and J lost 0; bases outside the gene matches: 2. This CDR3 contains 15 residues. Germline lookup yields CDR1 MNHNY and CDR2 SVGAGI (reference sequence). The CDR3 nucleotides read TGTGCCAGCAGCCGGACAGGGGCGAACACCGGGGAGCTGTTTTTT. Residues: CASSRTGANTGELFF.

V is TRBV5-4 and J is TRBJ2-1; D is undetermined. The V gene's germline CDR1 is SGHNT and CDR2 YYREEE (reference sequence). Trimming cost V 0 bases and J 2 bases, with 9 bases left between them. This CDR3 is built from 15 residues. Here the CDR3 reads CASSLGSVAYNEQFF. For the CDR3, the DNA is TGTGCCAGCAGCTTGGGATCGGTAGCCTACAATGAGCAGTTCTTC.

The chain is built from TRBV4-1 and TRBJ1-1; the D gene is possibly TRBD1 (5 bases). V lost 0 bases, J lost 6 bases, and 26 bases lay in between. CDR1 is MGHRA, CDR2 YSYEKL, per germline. This CDR3 contains 19 residues. The CDR3 bases are TGCGCCAGCAGCCAAGATGGAGGGGTCCAAAGGCGTAGTCACCCTGAAGCTTTCTTT. Residues: CASSQDGGVQRRSHPEAFF.

J is TRBJ2-5 and V is TRBV5-4, with a possible D match to TRBD1 (6 bases). This CDR3 is 13 amino acids long. CDR1 SGHNT and CDR2 YYREEE come from the germline V gene (reference sequence). V dropped 4 bases and J dropped 5 bases, with 12 bases sitting between them. As DNA, the CDR3 is TGTGCCAGCAGCAGGACAGTTAGGGAGACCCAGTACTTC. The encoded protein is CASSRTVRETQYF.

The chain employs TRBV5-4 and TRBJ1-6; 7 bases map to TRBD1. CDR1 is SGHNT and CDR2 is YYREEE in the germline V gene (reference sequence). V lost 3 bases and J lost 7; bases outside the gene matches: 10. The CDR3 is 16 amino acids. The CDR3 is CASSSGGLNGNSPLHF. CDR3 nucleotides: TGTGCCAGCAGCTCAGGGGGACTCAACGGGAATTCACCCCTCCACTTT.

This chain joins TRBV18 and TRBJ1-2; D is undetermined. V lost 1 base, J lost 2 bases, and 8 bases lay in between. The CDR3 contains 14 residues. Germline V CDR1 and CDR2: KGHSH, LQKENI. The CDR3 DNA follows: TGTGCCAGCTCACCACAAGGAGACAACTATGGCTACACCTTC. Translating gives CASSPQGDNYGYTF.

The table lists this clone with a count of one. The rearrangement uses TRBV7-9 and TRBJ1-2; D perhaps matches TRBD1 (6 bases). CDR3 size: 15 residues. V was cut by 4 bases and J by 2 bases, with 14 bases left in between. Germline V gene lookup returns CDR1 SEHNR and CDR2 FQNEAQ (reference sequence). CDR3: CASSSGKGQNYGYTF. The CDR3 DNA reads as TGTGCCAGCAGCTCCGGTAAAGGACAGAACTATGGCTACACCTTC. The variable domain in full, completed from reference TRBV7-9 and TRBJ1-2, reads DTGVSQNPRHKITKRGQNVTFRCDPISEHNRLYWYRQTLGQGPEFLTYFQNEAQLEKSRLLSDRFSAERPKGSFSTLEIQRTEQGDSAMYLCASSSGKGQNYGYTFGSGTRLTVV.

The gene calls are TRBV10-3 and TRBJ1-2; D perhaps matches TRBD1 (5 bases). The CDR3 is 11 amino acids. The V gene lost 9 bases and the J gene lost 1 base, with 6 bases spanning the gap. Germline V gene data show CDR1 as ENHRY and CDR2 as SYGVKD. Here the CDR3 reads CAIQVNYGYTF. The DNA for the CDR3 is TGTGCCATACAGGTTAACTATGGCTACACCTTC.

The chain couples TRBV4-3 to TRBJ2-5; 10 bases are a match to TRBD2. This CDR3 contains 14 residues. The trim removed 2 bases at V and 5 bases at J, leaving 2 bases unmatched. Germline V gene lookup returns CDR1 LGHNA and CDR2 YSLEER. This CDR3 reads CASSQLGLAETQYF. DNA of the CDR3: TGCGCCAGCAGCCAACTGGGACTAGCGGAGACCCAGTACTTC.

The V call is TRBV5-1, the J call TRBJ2-3; 13 bases map to TRBD2. The CDR3 extends over 16 amino acids. The trim removed 4 bases at V and 5 bases at J, leaving 7 bases unmatched. Germline CDR1 is SGHRS and CDR2 is YFSETQ. CDR3 loop: CASSPGTSGMLDTQYF. The CDR3 DNA follows: TGCGCCAGCAGCCCGGGGACTAGCGGGATGCTAGATACGCAGTATTTT.

The J gene is TRBJ2-5, the V gene TRBV4-3; TRBD2 matches 15 bases. From germline, CDR1 is LGHNA and CDR2 YSLEER. J was trimmed by 5 bases and V by 3 bases; bases with no gene match: 7. The CDR3 loop spans 17 amino acids. CDR3 protein: CASSQGTSGRSRETQYF. Written as DNA, the CDR3 is TGCGCCAGCAGCCAGGGGACTAGCGGGAGGTCCAGGGAGACCCAGTACTTC.

V gene TRBV30 combines with J gene TRBJ1-4, with D perhaps matching TRBD1 (5 bases). Germline CDR1 GTSNPN, CDR2 SVGIG (reference sequence). This CDR3 is built from 15 residues. V was shortened by 4 bases and J by 3 bases, with 15 bases between the two germline ends. The CDR3 spells CAWKSGDRANEKLFF. CDR3 sequence (DNA): TGTGCCTGGAAAAGCGGGGACCGAGCTAATGAAAAACTGTTTTTT. Based on the CDR3 plus reference TRBV30 and TRBJ1-4, the full variable domain is SQTIHQWPATLVQPVGSPLSLECTVEGTSNPNLYWYRQAAGRGLQLLFYSVGIGQISSEVPQNLSASRPQDRQFILSSKKLLLSDSGFYLCAWKSGDRANEKLFFGSGTQLSVL.

The chain employs TRBV2 and TRBJ1-6; D is uncertain. This CDR3 comprises 15 residues. Germline-derived CDR1 and CDR2 are SNHLY and FYNNEI. V was pared by 8 bases and J by 7 bases, with 18 bases between. The CDR3 sequence is CASQVEASENSPLHF. In DNA, the CDR3 is TGTGCCAGCCAAGTTGAGGCGAGTGAAAATTCACCCCTCCACTTT.

The J gene is TRBJ1-6, the V gene TRBV7-2, with D uncertain. CDR1 is SGHTA, CDR2 FQGNSA, per germline. Trimming took off 3 bases at V and 0 bases at J, with 15 bases between the two ends. The CDR3 runs 18 residues. This CDR3 reads CASSLVIVFSSYNSPLHF. The CDR3 bases are TGTGCCAGCAGCTTGGTTATCGTATTCAGCTCCTATAATTCACCCCTCCACTTT.

This rearrangement joins TRBV6-4 to TRBJ1-4, with TRBD1 matching over 7 bases. The trim removed 2 bases at V and 8 bases at J, leaving 5 bases unmatched. Germline CDR1 is MRHNA and CDR2 is SNTAGT. This CDR3 is 14 amino acids long. CDR3 DNA sequence: TGTGCCAGCAGTGACCCCCAGGGGGGAGAAAAACTGTTTTTT. Amino acids: CASSDPQGGEKLFF.

V and J are TRBV5-6 and TRBJ2-7; TRBD1 might be the D (7 bases). The CDR3 sequence is 16 residues long. Germline lookup yields CDR1 SGHDT and CDR2 YYEEEE. The V end lost 0 bases, the J end lost 2 bases, and 15 bases lay between the germline ends. In DNA form, the CDR3 reads TGTGCCAGCAGCTTGGACGTACAGGGGAGGCCCTACGAGCAGTACTTC. Its translation is CASSLDVQGRPYEQYF.